The T cell receptor beta chain described here comes from a study of breast tumors, draining lymph nodes, adjacent tissues. Whole-study findings and limits: Luminal-like breast cancer showed significantly higher tumor–nontumor repertoire similarity than basal-like. Tumor T cell lymph node origin was a supported hypothesis, not proven. Tumors had less TCR diversity than lymph nodes, more than nontumor tissue.

Axillary draining lymph nodes of breast cancer patients supplied the node samples. The V gene's germline CDR1 is SGDLS and CDR2 YYNGEE. V was cut by 0 bases and J by 4 bases, with 11 bases left in between. This CDR3 spans 14 amino acids. In this sample, this clonotype turned up many times. What it binds is not known. TCRdb reprocessed the multiplex PCR reads via MiXCR and lists one record per CDR3 protein. The sample contains about 220,000 distinct CDR3 sequences, under 40% of which appear only once. Material for sequencing was axillary lymph node tissue. The clonotype was recovered from a female donor with breast cancer. Some clones in this sample may be carry-over from other donors' samples. V usage is TRBV9 and J usage is TRBJ2-7; no clear D. CDR3 nucleotides: TGTGCCAGCAGCGTAGGGCCGGAAATATACGAGCAGTACTTC. It translates to CASSVGPEIYEQYF.